The clone carrying this TCR beta chain appeared a few times. The data are from a study of CD8+ T cells in alopecia areata. This CDR3 is built from 13 residues. With 6 bases clipped from V and 4 bases from J, the junction kept 4 bases outside the gene matches. CDR1 is PRHDT and CDR2 is FYEKMQ in the germline V gene (reference sequence). As to treatment: oral pan-JAK inhibitor, 5-10 mg twice daily. Sequencing used cDNA as its template, made by extracting RNA and reverse transcribing it. Some clones are missing from TCRdb's copy, which holds only in-frame ones; the method was immunoSEQ multiplex PCR. The table includes 200,000 or so clones, 55% to 70% detected once.

The rearrangement uses TRBV13 and TRBJ1-2, with 8 bases matching TRBD1. This clonotype originated in a human donor with alopecia areata. The sequenced sample was CD4+ T cells sorted from blood, obtained at week 24, from a patient treated with tofacitinib. Here the CDR3 reads CASSFDRGYGYTF. CDR3 DNA: TGTGCCAGCAGTTTCGACAGGGGCTATGGCTACACCTTC.